The entry that follows covers one T cell receptor (beta chain) sequence. The CDR3 covers 12 residues. Germline V gene lookup returns CDR1 ENHRY and CDR2 SYGVKD. V gave up 6 bases and J gave up 2 bases, with 8 bases separating them. The data derive from a study of T cells in tumors after PD-1 blockade. Generated by immunoSEQ multiplex PCR, the TCRdb table keeps only in-frame clones and is missing some. The data contain 32,000 or so clones, over 75% of them singletons. The sequencing used PBMCs, collected before anti-PD-1 treatment. This chain links TRBV10-3 with TRBJ2-7; D ambiguous. The sequence derives from a human donor with basal cell carcinoma. Here the CDR3 DNA reads TGTGCCATCAGAAACTATACCTACGAGCAGTACTTC. Translation: CAIRNYTYEQYF.